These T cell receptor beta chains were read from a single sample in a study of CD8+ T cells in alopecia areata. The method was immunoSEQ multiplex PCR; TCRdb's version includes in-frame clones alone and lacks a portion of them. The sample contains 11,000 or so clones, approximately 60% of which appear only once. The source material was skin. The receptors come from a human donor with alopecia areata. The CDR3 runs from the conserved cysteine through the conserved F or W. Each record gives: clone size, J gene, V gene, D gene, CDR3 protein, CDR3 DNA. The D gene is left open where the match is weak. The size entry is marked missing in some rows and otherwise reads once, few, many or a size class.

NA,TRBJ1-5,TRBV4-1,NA,CASSQELPNQPQHF,TGCGCCAGCAGCCAAGAGCTCCCAAATCAGCCCCAGCATTTT
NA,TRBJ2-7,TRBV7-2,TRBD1,CASSSPGQRTYEQYF,TGTGCCAGCAGCTCTCCGGGACAGAGGACCTACGAGCAGTACTTC
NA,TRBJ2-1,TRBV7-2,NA,CASSSRGPNEQFF,TGTGCCAGCAGCTCGCGGGGTCCCAATGAGCAGTTCTTC
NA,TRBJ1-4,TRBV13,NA,CASSLKWGDPTNEKLFF,TGTGCCAGCAGCTTAAAATGGGGGGACCCAACTAATGAAAAACTGTTTTTT
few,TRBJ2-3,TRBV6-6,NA,CASSYASGDRMYF,TGTGCCAGCAGTTACGCCAGTGGGGACCGGATGTATTTT
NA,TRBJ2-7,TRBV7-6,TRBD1,CASSPGQGRDEQYF,TGTGCCAGCAGCCCCGGACAGGGACGAGACGAGCAGTACTTC
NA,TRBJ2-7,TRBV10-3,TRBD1,CAISVGDRASYEQYF,TGTGCCATCAGTGTGGGGGACAGGGCTTCCTACGAGCAGTACTTC
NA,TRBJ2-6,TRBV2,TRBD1,CARGQVAGANVLTF,TGTGCCAGGGGACAGGTAGCCGGGGCCAACGTCCTGACTTTC
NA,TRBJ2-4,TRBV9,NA,CASSVGLALAKNIQYF,TGTGCCAGCAGCGTAGGTCTAGCGCTAGCCAAAAACATTCAGTACTTC
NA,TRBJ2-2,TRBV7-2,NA,CASSPGGASNTGELFF,TGTGCCAGCAGCCCAGGCGGGGCCTCGAACACCGGGGAGCTGTTTTTT
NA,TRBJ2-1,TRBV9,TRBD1,CASSVAPQGAYNEQFF,TGTGCCAGCAGCGTAGCTCCCCAGGGGGCGTACAATGAGCAGTTCTTC
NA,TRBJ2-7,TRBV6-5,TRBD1,CASSYFVTGGEQHF,TGTGCCAGCAGTTACTTCGTGACAGGGGGCGAGCAGCACTTC
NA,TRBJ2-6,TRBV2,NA,CASTATGPGANVLTF,TGTGCCAGCACGGCAACAGGGCCCGGGGCCAACGTCCTGACTTTC
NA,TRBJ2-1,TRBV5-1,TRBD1,CASSLSYVGQGHNEQFF,TGCGCCAGCAGCTTGTCCTACGTTGGACAGGGCCACAATGAGCAGTTCTTC
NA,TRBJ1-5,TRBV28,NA,CASTQSRVWGNQPQHF,TGTGCCAGCACACAATCCAGGGTCTGGGGAAATCAGCCCCAGCATTTT
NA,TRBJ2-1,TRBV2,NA,CASSGAPSYNEQFF,TGTGCCAGCAGTGGGGCGCCATCCTACAATGAGCAGTTCTTC
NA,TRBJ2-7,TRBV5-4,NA,CASSLWGGVYEQYF,TGTGCCAGCAGCTTGTGGGGGGGCGTGTACGAGCAGTACTTC
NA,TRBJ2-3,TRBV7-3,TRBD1,CASSPRTGSVADTQYF,TGTGCCAGCAGCCCCCGGACAGGGTCTGTGGCAGATACGCAGTATTTT
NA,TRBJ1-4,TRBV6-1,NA,CASLRLQGEKLFF,TGTGCCAGCTTGAGACTACAGGGTGAAAAACTGTTTTTT
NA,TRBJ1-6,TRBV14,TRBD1,CASSQARTGRNSPLHF,TGTGCCAGCAGCCAAGCCCGGACAGGGAGAAATTCACCCCTCCACTTT
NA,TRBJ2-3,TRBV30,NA,CARGRGASSSTDTQYF,TGTGCCAGAGGTAGAGGGGCGTCCTCTAGCACAGATACGCAGTATTTT
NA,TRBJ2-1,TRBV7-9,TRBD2,CASSLGRKLAGEAYNEQFF,TGTGCCAGCAGCTTAGGTCGAAAACTAGCGGGAGAAGCCTACAATGAGCAGTTCTTC
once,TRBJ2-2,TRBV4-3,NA,CASSPYRTGNTGELFF,TGCGCCAGCAGCCCCTACCGGACTGGGAACACCGGGGAGCTGTTTTTT
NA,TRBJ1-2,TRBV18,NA,CASSPQSARGQGYTF,TGTGCCAGCTCACCACAAAGTGCGCGGGGGCAAGGCTACACCTTC
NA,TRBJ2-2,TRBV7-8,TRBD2,CASITPGLAVSQAGELFF,TGTGCCAGCATCACACCGGGACTAGCGGTTTCACAGGCCGGGGAGCTGTTTTTT
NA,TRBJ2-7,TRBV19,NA,CASRDSLYEQYF,TGTGCCAGTAGGGACAGCCTCTACGAGCAGTACTTC
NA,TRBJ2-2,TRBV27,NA,CASSRLANTGELFF,TGTGCCAGCAGTAGACTCGCGAACACCGGGGAGCTGTTTTTT
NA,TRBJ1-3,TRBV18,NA,CASLLGDFSGNTIYF,TGTGCCAGCTTACTTGGGGACTTCTCTGGAAACACCATATATTTT
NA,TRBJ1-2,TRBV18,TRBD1,CASTGQGEDGYTF,TGTGCCAGCACCGGACAGGGAGAGGATGGCTACACCTTC
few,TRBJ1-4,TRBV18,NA,CASSPRSGGAGSTNEKLFF,TGTGCCAGCTCACCACGATCAGGTGGCGCGGGCAGCACTAATGAAAAACTGTTTTTT
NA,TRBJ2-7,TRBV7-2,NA,CASSSLDRSYEQYF,TGTGCCAGCAGTTCCTTGGACAGATCCTACGAGCAGTACTTC
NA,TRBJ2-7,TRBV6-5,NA,CASSPRSFSYEQYF,TGTGCCAGCAGCCCGAGGTCGTTCTCCTACGAGCAGTACTTC
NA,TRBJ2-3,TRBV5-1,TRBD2,CASSKGTSGGIADTQYF,TGCGCCAGCAGCAAGGGGACTAGCGGTGGCATCGCAGATACGCAGTATTTT
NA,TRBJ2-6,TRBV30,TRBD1,CAWTRTGFSGANVLTF,TGTGCCTGGACTAGGACAGGGTTCTCTGGGGCCAACGTCCTGACTTTC
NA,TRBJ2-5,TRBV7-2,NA,CASSSGTPGETQYF,TGTGCCAGCAGCTCTGGGACCCCCGGTGAGACCCAGTACTTC
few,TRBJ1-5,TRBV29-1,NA,CSVIGTANQPQHF,TGCAGCGTTATAGGGACGGCCAATCAGCCCCAGCATTTT
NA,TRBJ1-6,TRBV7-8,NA,CASRQDGSSYNSPLHF,TGTGCCAGCAGGCAAGACGGGAGCTCCTATAATTCACCCCTCCACTTT
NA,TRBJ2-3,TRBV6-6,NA,CASSYATADTQYF,TGTGCCAGCAGTTACGCGACAGCGGATACGCAGTATTTT